The sequence of this T cell receptor beta chain was determined in a study of early T cells in non-severe SARS-CoV-2 infection. Findings and limits, study-wide: The matching step, a VDJdb search, favored anti-spike CD8 responses and missed private and CD4 specificities.

This clonotype has just a few counts. Its antigen is not identified. The library protocol tagged individual cDNA molecules with unique molecular identifiers. TCRdb fed the 5' RACE reads into MiXCR, producing one record per CDR3 protein. The sample includes about 89,000 distinct CDR3 sequences, roughly 14% seen only once; the top ten take under 0.75%. Deletions cut 5 bases from V and 3 bases from J, with 13 bases between. From germline, CDR1 is MDHEN and CDR2 SYDVKM. The CDR3 length is 15 residues. This clonotype was obtained from an adult who was a healthcare worker with PCR-confirmed SARS-CoV-2 infection or an uninfected control (not recorded which). The sequencing input was whole blood. The rearrangement links TRBV28 to TRBJ1-4; D possibly corresponds to TRBD1 (6 bases). As DNA, the CDR3 is TGTGCCAGCAGTCACGGGACAAGGCCTAATGAAAAACTGTTTTTT. Translating it yields CASSHGTRPNEKLFF.